The T cell receptor beta chain under discussion was sequenced for a study of PD-L1 blockade in urothelial cancer. As to this clone: Antigen specificity is unknown.

TCRdb's table, derived via immunoSEQ multiplex PCR, lists solely in-frame clones and lacks some. The sample comprises roughly 91,000 clones, more than 75% of which are singletons, and over 13% rests with the top ten. Study-wide findings and caveats: Those with durable benefit had larger increases in tumor-associated blood clones at 3 weeks.

Time point defined: pretreatment peripheral blood. The source material was PBMCs, sampled around atezolizumab (anti-PD-L1) treatment. The TCR originated in a man aged 55 to 70 with urothelial cancer.

In nucleotides, the CDR3 is TGTGCCAGCAGCTTTTCGTTCCGTCCGGGAGGAGAGACCCAGTACTTC. Amino acid sequence: CASSFSFRPGGETQYF. The chain links TRBV7-2 to TRBJ2-5, with 7 bases lining up with TRBD2. Per germline, CDR1 SGHTA and CDR2 FQGNSA. The CDR3 covers 16 residues. V lost 3 bases and J lost 4; bases outside the gene matches: 11.